This T cell receptor beta chain comes out of a study of blood T cell repertoires in COVID-19. Study overall: COVID-19 samples from acute and convalescent phases originated in the United States, Italy and Spain. Sources were T cells, B-cell-depleted T cells, or PBMCs; the material itself was cDNA or gDNA.

Patients in Seattle were enrolled during active infection, then followed longitudinally. Regarding this clone: The identical CDR3 is also encoded by other nucleotide sequences in the sample.

Original processing notes: Quantification of nucleated cells was approximated via reference gene primer amplification. The data were produced by immunoSEQ multiplex PCR, yet TCRdb's version contains in-frame clones alone and is incomplete. Clone size and V and J calls were adopted from that table, with D and trimming inferred from the DNA. This repertoire shows 450,000 or so clones, around 91% found once; its top ten account for 1.5% to 1.7%. Per the germline V gene, CDR1 is MDHEN and CDR2 is SYDVKM. V was clipped by 5 bases and J by 0 bases, with 5 bases between them. This CDR3 region has 12 residues.

The clonotype comes from a woman aged 40-49 years with COVID-19, enrolled during active disease. The rearrangement uses TRBV28 and TRBJ2-7; unclear D gene. The sequencing input was peripheral blood. The CDR3 DNA reads TGTGCCAGCAGTCCTTCCTCCTACGAGCAGTACTTC. Its translation: CASSPSSYEQYF.